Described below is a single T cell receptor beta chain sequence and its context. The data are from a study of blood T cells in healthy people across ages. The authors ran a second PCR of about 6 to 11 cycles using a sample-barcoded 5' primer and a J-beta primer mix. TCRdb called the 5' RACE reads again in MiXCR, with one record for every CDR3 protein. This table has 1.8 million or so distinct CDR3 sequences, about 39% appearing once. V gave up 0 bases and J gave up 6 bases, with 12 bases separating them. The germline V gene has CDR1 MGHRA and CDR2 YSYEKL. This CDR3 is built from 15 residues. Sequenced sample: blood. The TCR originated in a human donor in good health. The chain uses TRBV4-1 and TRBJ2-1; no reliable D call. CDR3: CASSQDIGIVNEQFF. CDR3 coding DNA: TGCGCCAGCAGCCAAGATATAGGGATAGTCAATGAGCAGTTCTTC.